What follows are 3 T cell receptor beta chains derived from one specimen sequenced in a study of blood T cell repertoires in COVID-19. Assay used: immunoSEQ multiplex PCR; TCRdb lists only in-frame clones, some missing. The table has roughly 160,000 clones, about four fifths seen once. The sample consisted of PBMCs or T cells enriched from blood (not recorded which). Receptors were obtained from an older woman who had recovered from COVID-19.

The chain carries TRBV9 and TRBJ1-2; unclear D gene. The V gene lost 5 bases and the J gene lost 0 bases, with 14 bases spanning the gap. The CDR3 length is 15 residues. Per germline, CDR1 SGDLS and CDR2 YYNGEE. CDR3 protein: CASSSVPISNYGYTF. The CDR3 DNA follows: TGTGCCAGCAGTTCCGTCCCTATTTCTAACTATGGCTACACCTTC.

The chain employs TRBV6-1 and TRBJ1-5; TRBD1 agrees at 7 bases. This CDR3 is 15 amino acids long. Per germline, CDR1 MNHNS and CDR2 SASEGT. The ends lost 2 bases at V and 5 bases at J; junction bases unmatched: 6. The CDR3 spells CASSEYRGRDQPQHF. Here the CDR3 DNA reads TGTGCCAGCAGTGAATATAGGGGGCGGGATCAGCCCCAGCATTTT.

This sequence joins TRBV2 and TRBJ2-2; 13 bases are shared with TRBD2. The CDR3 extends over 17 amino acids. CDR1 is SNHLY and CDR2 is FYNNEI in the germline V gene. V shed 9 bases and J 4 bases; nucleotides not matched to a gene: 11. The CDR3 nucleotides are TGTGCCAGTAAAGTAGGGGGACTAGCGGGGAGCACCGGGGAGCTGTTTTTT. Its protein product is CASKVGGLAGSTGELFF.